This T cell receptor beta chain is from a study of shared clonotypes between healthy human individuals. Study-level points and caveats: Only blood samples were collected, and tissue repertoires likely differ. The small donor group covered limited genetic and exposure diversity.

Using immunoSEQ multiplex PCR, the repertoire was profiled, and TCRdb retains in-frame clones only, with some absent. The table shows hundreds of thousands of clones, with 70% to 80% occurring only once. Every contributor of samples was a Caucasian grown-up residing in Nashville, Tennessee. Genomic DNA of unsorted samples came from 90 million or so PBMCs. As regards this clone: Its target is unknown.

Sample: PBMCs. The source of this sequence is a woman aged 35 to 49 in good health. Some clones in this sample may be carry-over from other donors' samples.

CDR3 DNA: TGCGCCAGCAGATTGAGACAGGGACGGGACACTGAAGCTTTCTTT. It codes for CASRLRQGRDTEAFF. This rearrangement joins TRBV5-1 to TRBJ1-1, with 7 positions matching TRBD1. The CDR3 totals 15 residues. V lost 5 bases to trimming and J lost 3 bases; unmatched junction nucleotides: 10. Germline CDR1 reads SGHRS; CDR2 reads YFSETQ.